Here is one TCR beta chain with its context. A read error may explain this, as a much larger clone is one base away. The CDR3 is made up of 13 amino acids. Germline V gives CDR1 MGHDK, CDR2 SYGVNS. Template was bulk tumor genomic DNA, around 620 ng per sample. Several spatially distant biopsies were obtained per primary tumor intraoperatively. Undergoing curative surgery were patients whose non-small cell lung cancer was untreated and newly diagnosed. The data originate from a study of immune heterogeneity within non-small cell lung tumors. The TCR beta CDR3 region was amplified by multiplex PCR employing 32 V and 13 J primers. TCRdb re-called the multiplex PCR reads with MiXCR, one entry per CDR3 protein. This table has roughly 3,000 distinct CDR3 sequences, approximately 45% appearing once.

The rearrangement joins TRBV25-1 to TRBJ2-1, with TRBD2 as a possible D gene (6 bases). This receptor was obtained from a man aged 60 to 69 with non-small cell lung cancer. The source material was lung tumor tissue. CDR3 in DNA: TGTCCCAGCAGTGACGCGGGGTACAATGAGCAGTTCTTC. It specifies CPSSDAGYNEQFF.